These 10 T cell receptor beta chains originate from one sample sequenced in a study of T cells in Graves' hyperthyroidism and ophthalmopathy. There were TCR beta CDR3 regions amplified from RNA transcripts. Carried out on the TCR CDR3, a first-round RT-PCR used the HTBI primer set. Via MiXCR, TCRdb re-called the multiplex PCR reads, giving one row per CDR3 protein. In the table there are about 200,000 distinct CDR3 sequences, approximately 20% of which are singletons. The source material was blood. The receptors originated from a middle-aged man with Graves' hyperthyroidism.

V and J are TRBV10-3 and TRBJ2-7; 11 bases map to TRBD1. This CDR3 comprises 15 residues. V shed 2 bases, J shed 7 bases, and the junction held 7 bases outside the gene matches. The germline V gene encodes CDR1 ENHRY and CDR2 SYGVKD. The CDR3 protein is CAISEPGQGAEEQYF. The CDR3 DNA is TGTGCCATCAGTGAGCCCGGACAGGGGGCGGAAGAGCAGTACTTC.

This clonotype was counted at least ten times. CDR3 coding DNA: TGTGCCAGCGCCTTGACAGGGGGCTCGGATACGCAGTATTTT. It is translated as CASALTGGSDTQYF. V is TRBV6-2 or TRBV6-3 and J is TRBJ2-3, with 10 positions matching TRBD1. The CDR3 length is 14 residues. With 8 bases clipped from V and 6 bases from J, the junction kept 8 bases outside the gene matches. Per the germline V gene, CDR1 is MNHEY and CDR2 is SVGEGT.

V gene TRBV5-8 combines with J gene TRBJ1-2; 7 positions agree with TRBD1. Trimming at V came to 5 bases and at J to 0 bases, leaving 7 bases not matched to a gene. Germline values: CDR1 SGHTS, CDR2 YDEGEE. CDR3 length: 15 amino acids. The DNA of the CDR3 is TGTGCCAGCAGGAGGACAGGCGATACTAACTATGGCTACACCTTC. It specifies CASRRTGDTNYGYTF. The full variable domain, in which reference TRBV5-8 and TRBJ1-2 provide the parts outside the CDR3, is EAGVTQSPTHLIKTRGQQATLRCSPISGHTSVYWYQQALGLGLQFLLWYDEGEERNRGNFPPRFSGRQFPNYSSELNVNALELEDSALYLCASRRTGDTNYGYTFGSGTRLTVV.

This clonotype was observed at least ten times. The CDR3 reads CACRDRGYLAKNIQYF. The DNA of the CDR3 is TGTGCCTGTCGGGACAGGGGGTACCTAGCCAAAAACATTCAGTACTTC. V is TRBV30 and J is TRBJ2-4; 11 bases are shared with TRBD1. Germline-derived CDR1 and CDR2 are GTSNPN and SVGIG (reference sequence). J lost 0 bases, V lost 6 bases, and 7 bases had no gene match. The CDR3 spans 16 residues.

This clonotype was seen a few times. The chain carries TRBV7-9 and TRBJ1-1; D is ambiguous. V shed 5 bases and J shed 4 bases, with 20 bases lying between them. This CDR3 is 16 amino acids long. Per germline, CDR1 SEHNR and CDR2 FQNEAQ (reference sequence). The CDR3 DNA is TGTGCCAGCAGCCTAGGAACAAGCCATATAGGCACTGAAGCTTTCTTT. Translated, it gives CASSLGTSHIGTEAFF.

J is TRBJ2-5 and V is TRBV5-1, with D maybe TRBD1 (5 bases). Germline values: CDR1 SGHRS, CDR2 YFSETQ. The V end was cut by 2 bases, the J end by 4 bases, with 15 bases between. The CDR3 is made up of 15 amino acids. CDR3 residues: CASSFSTVPRETQYF. The DNA of the CDR3 is TGCGCCAGCAGCTTCTCGACAGTCCCTCGAGAGACCCAGTACTTC. Variable domain in full (rest from reference TRBV5-1 and TRBJ2-5): KAGVTQTPRYLIKTRGQQVTLSCSPISGHRSVSWYQQTPGQGLQFLFEYFSETQRNKGNFPGRFSGRQFSNSRSEMNVSTLELGDSALYLCASSFSTVPRETQYFGPGTRLLVL.

This clonotype appeared many times. The gene calls are TRBV7-2 and TRBJ1-5; D ambiguous. Germline V lookup: CDR1 SGHTA, CDR2 FQGNSA. V shed 4 bases and J shed 7 bases, with 8 bases lying between them. This CDR3 contains 12 residues. CDR3 sequence reads: CASSSSIQPQHF. In DNA form, the CDR3 reads TGTGCCAGCAGCTCGTCGATACAGCCCCAGCATTTT.

This clonotype was seen at least ten times. The V gene is TRBV28, the J gene TRBJ1-1, with D perhaps matching TRBD1 (6 bases). The length of the CDR3 is 16 residues. V lost 2 bases and J lost 1, with 14 bases in between. The germline CDR1 and CDR2 sequences are MDHEN and SYDVKM. The CDR3 loop reads CASSLRLGAGNTEAFF. For the CDR3, the DNA is TGTGCCAGCAGTTTAAGGTTGGGGGCCGGGAACACTGAAGCTTTCTTT. Full variable domain (remainder filled in from reference TRBV28 and TRBJ1-1): DVKVTQSSRYLVKRTGEKVFLECVQDMDHENMFWYRQDPGLGLRLIYFSYDVKMKEKGDIPEGYSVSREKKERFSLILESASTNQTSMYLCASSLRLGAGNTEAFFGQGTRLTVV.

This sequence joins TRBV28 and TRBJ1-1, with 7 bases identical to TRBD1. Trimming at V came to 6 bases and at J to 2 bases, leaving 9 bases not matched to a gene. Germline assignment: CDR1 MDHEN and CDR2 SYDVKM. The CDR3 is 15 amino acids. CDR3: CASSFPGTVNTEAFF. The CDR3 DNA follows: TGTGCCAGCAGCTTCCCCGGGACAGTAAACACTGAAGCTTTCTTT.

This clonotype was counted at least ten times. This chain joins TRBV5-1 and TRBJ1-1; the D is unclear. The CDR3 covers 14 residues. V was trimmed by 1 base and J by 7 bases, leaving 14 bases between them. Germline loops: CDR1 SGHRS, CDR2 YFSETQ. The DNA of the CDR3 is TGCGCCAGCAGCTTGAGTGGGCGGGAGGGTGAAGCTTTCTTT. Amino acid sequence: CASSLSGREGEAFF. Looking up the rest from reference TRBV5-1 and TRBJ1-1 gives the full variable domain: KAGVTQTPRYLIKTRGQQVTLSCSPISGHRSVSWYQQTPGQGLQFLFEYFSETQRNKGNFPGRFSGRQFSNSRSEMNVSTLELGDSALYLCASSLSGREGEAFFGQGTRLTVV.